The 6 T cell receptor beta chains given below trace back to one sample, sequenced in a study of CD8 T cells in Susac syndrome. cDNA came from roughly 0.5 to 1 ug RNA primed by random hexamers. TCRdb processed the immunoSEQ multiplex PCR reads anew with MiXCR; each CDR3 protein has one entry. The sample yields about 76,000 distinct CDR3 sequences, about 94% seen once. The specimen sequenced was CD8+ T cells from PBMCs. Receptor source: a human donor with Susac syndrome.

This clonotype was seen only a few times. The chain has TRBV6-2 or TRBV6-3 and TRBJ2-1; D not certain. The V gene's germline CDR1 is MNHEY and CDR2 SVGEGT. The V and J ends lost 6 bases and 1 base respectively, with 13 bases between them. This CDR3 spans 15 amino acids. CDR3 sequence (DNA): TGTGCCAGCAGCGACCCCGGTGTGTCCTACAATGAGCAGTTCTTC. It specifies CASSDPGVSYNEQFF.

In this sample, this clonotype turned up a few times. CDR3 coding DNA: TGCGCCAGCAGCTCACATTTGGCGGGTGGACGTTACGAGCAGTACTTC. It translates to CASSSHLAGGRYEQYF. This chain joins TRBV5-1 and TRBJ2-7, with D tentatively TRBD2 (5 bases). The germline V gene encodes CDR1 SGHRS and CDR2 YFSETQ. The V end lost 3 bases, the J end lost 4 bases, and 20 bases lay between the germline ends. This CDR3 has 16 amino acids.

The rearrangement uses TRBV6-5 and TRBJ2-2; 9 nucleotides line up with TRBD2. This CDR3 has 16 amino acids. V lost 4 bases and J lost 4; bases outside the gene matches: 7. Germline V lookup: CDR1 MNHEY, CDR2 SVGAGI. The CDR3 DNA reads as TGTGCCAGCAGTTCCGAGACTAGCGGACTCACCGGGGAGCTGTTTTTT. Amino acid sequence: CASSSETSGLTGELFF.

This clonotype has more than one count but fewer than ten. The chain links TRBV6-2 or TRBV6-3 to TRBJ2-1; D not resolved. In germline, CDR1 is MNHEY, CDR2 SVGEGT. V was clipped by 2 bases and J by 4 bases, with 6 bases between them. The length of the CDR3 is 13 residues. CDR3 sequence: CASSYVAYNEQFF. The CDR3 DNA sequence: TGTGCCAGCAGTTACGTTGCTTACAATGAGCAGTTCTTC.

V and J are TRBV9 and TRBJ2-3; D possibly corresponds to TRBD2 (6 bases). This CDR3 has 18 amino acids. Germline V lookup: CDR1 SGDLS, CDR2 YYNGEE. V was cut by 3 bases and J by 5 bases, with 25 bases left in between. The CDR3 spells CASSDRPEGREQKDTQYF. CDR3 DNA sequence: TGTGCCAGCAGCGACCGACCGGAGGGCAGGGAGCAGAAAGATACGCAGTATTTT.

V gene TRBV7-9 combines with J gene TRBJ2-5; TRBD1 aligns across 7 bases. V trimming: 5 bases; J trimming: 2 bases; junction bases outside the gene matches: 8. CDR1 and CDR2 from the germline V gene are SEHNR and FQNEAQ (reference sequence). The CDR3 has 15 residues. Here the CDR3 reads CASSLGTARQETQYF. The CDR3 DNA is TGTGCCAGCAGCCTCGGGACAGCCCGACAAGAGACCCAGTACTTC.